This is a list of T cell receptor beta chains from one sample in a study of T cell changes during pregnancy in multiple sclerosis. Sequencing was performed with immunoSEQ multiplex PCR; in TCRdb, only in-frame clones are kept and a portion is missing. The data contain around 30,000 clones, roughly 91% of them singletons. The sequences come from CD4+ T cells from peripheral blood mononuclear cells, collected after pregnancy. The receptors derive from a female donor with multiple sclerosis, enrolled in a pregnancy study. CDR3s include the opening cysteine and the closing phenylalanine or tryptophan. The D gene is left open where the match is weak. Clone size is given for some rows only: seen once, a few or many times, or a class if the clone is expanded.

>TRBV4-3|TRBJ1-5|NA|NA
CASSQDLGGAGQPQHF
TGCGCCAGCAGCCAAGATCTGGGGGGGGCGGGTCAGCCCCAGCATTTT
>TRBV11-2|TRBJ2-3|NA|NA
CASSLDLGYELSTDTQYF
TGTGCCAGCAGCTTAGATCTGGGCTACGAGTTAAGCACAGATACGCAGTATTTT
>TRBV2|TRBJ1-3|few|NA
CASTTGEGNTIYF
TGTGCCAGCACGACAGGCGAAGGAAACACCATATATTTT
>TRBV11-3|TRBJ2-1|NA|NA
CASSLAFRNEQFF
TGTGCCAGCAGCCTAGCTTTCCGCAATGAGCAGTTCTTC
>TRBV6-1|TRBJ1-2|once|TRBD1
CASSAGTGVTNYGYTF
TGTGCCAGCAGTGCGGGGACAGGGGTTACTAACTATGGCTACACCTTC
>TRBV12-5|TRBJ2-1|NA|TRBD1
CASGWLPGQGNDEQFF
TGTGCTAGTGGTTGGCTCCCGGGACAGGGGAACGATGAGCAGTTCTTC
>TRBV27|TRBJ2-1|NA|TRBD1
CASSYRAWGQRDNEQFF
TGTGCCAGCAGTTACCGGGCGTGGGGACAGCGAGACAATGAGCAGTTCTTC
>TRBV6-6|TRBJ2-2|NA|TRBD1
CASTASGQGPGELFF
TGTGCCAGCACGGCAAGTGGACAGGGCCCCGGGGAGCTGTTTTTT
>TRBV19|TRBJ2-7|NA|TRBD1
CASSIAGGLSYEQYF
TGTGCCAGTAGTATAGCAGGGGGTCTTTCCTACGAGCAGTACTTC
>TRBV18|TRBJ2-7|NA|TRBD1
CASSPQTEGAYEQYF
TGTGCCAGCTCACCCCAGACCGAGGGGGCTTACGAGCAGTACTTC
>TRBV6-5|TRBJ1-2|NA|NA
CASSPRGVYGYTF
TGTGCCAGCAGTCCCCGGGGGGTCTATGGCTACACCTTC
>TRBV5-1|TRBJ1-1|NA|NA
CASSLGLITEAFF
TGCGCCAGCAGCTTGGGACTAATCACTGAAGCTTTCTTT
>TRBV14|TRBJ2-1|NA|NA
CASSLQRWSSYNEQFF
TGTGCCAGCAGCCTACAGCGGTGGAGCTCCTACAATGAGCAGTTCTTC
>TRBV15|TRBJ1-1|NA|NA
CATSRDLGSGNTEAFF
TGTGCCACCAGCAGAGATCTGGGCTCAGGCAACACTGAAGCTTTCTTT
>TRBV7-3|TRBJ1-6|NA|TRBD1
CASSTNRGDNSPLHF
TGTGCCAGCAGCACCAACAGGGGGGATAATTCACCCCTCCACTTT
>TRBV9|TRBJ2-7|NA|NA
CASSVTGDEQYF
TGTGCCAGCAGCGTAACGGGGGACGAGCAGTACTTC
>TRBV30|TRBJ1-5|once|TRBD1
CAWSFNPFRPGTGAFQPQHF
TGTGCCTGGAGTTTCAACCCCTTCCGACCCGGGACAGGGGCCTTTCAGCCCCAGCATTTT
>TRBV19|TRBJ1-4|NA|TRBD1
CASSRLTGGYEKLFF
TGTGCCAGTTCCCGTCTCACAGGGGGCTACGAAAAACTGTTTTTT
>TRBV19|TRBJ1-4|NA|NA
CASSSEDATNEKLFF
TGTGCCAGTAGTAGCGAAGATGCAACTAATGAAAAACTGTTTTTT
>TRBV4-2|TRBJ2-3|NA|TRBD2
CASRRGATDTQYF
TGTGCCAGCAGGCGGGGGGCCACAGATACGCAGTATTTT
>TRBV6-5|TRBJ2-7|NA|NA
CASSSLQGNEQYF
TGTGCCAGCAGTTCACTTCAGGGAAACGAGCAGTACTTC
>TRBV5-1|TRBJ2-1|NA|TRBD2
CASSSGLAEHNEQFF
TGCGCCAGCAGCTCAGGACTAGCGGAACACAATGAGCAGTTCTTC
>TRBV6-6|TRBJ1-4|few|NA
CASSYNTGSNEKLFF
TGTGCCAGCAGTTACAATACAGGGAGTAATGAAAAACTGTTTTTT
>TRBV7-2|TRBJ2-5|NA|TRBD2
CASSYRLAQGETQYF
TGTGCCAGCAGCTATAGACTAGCGCAGGGGGAGACCCAGTACTTC
>TRBV18|TRBJ2-5|NA|TRBD2
CASSLPLWGEGQETQYF
TGTGCCAGCTCCCTCCCCCTCTGGGGGGAGGGACAAGAGACCCAGTACTTC
>TRBV7-9|TRBJ2-1|NA|TRBD2
CASHPGLAGDSNEQFF
TGTGCCAGCCACCCCGGACTAGCGGGAGATAGCAATGAGCAGTTCTTC
>TRBV5-1|TRBJ1-2|NA|NA
CASSLGPSYGYTF
TGCGCCAGCAGCTTGGGGCCGTCCTATGGCTACACCTTC
>TRBV6-5|TRBJ2-3|NA|TRBD1
CASSYAGQGGPGTQYF
TGTGCCAGCAGTTACGCCGGACAGGGGGGACCCGGTACGCAGTATTTT
>TRBV30|TRBJ1-5|NA|NA
CAWSVRRGGQPQHF
TGTGCCTGGAGTGTACGACGTGGAGGGCAGCCCCAGCATTTT
>TRBV6-6|TRBJ2-3|NA|TRBD2
CASSYPSGGSDTQYF
TGTGCCAGCAGTTACCCTAGCGGAGGATCCGATACGCAGTATTTT
>TRBV5-1|TRBJ1-1|NA|NA
CASSLGKGLTPSNTEAFF
TGCGCCAGCAGCTTGGGTAAGGGGTTGACACCTTCGAACACTGAAGCTTTCTTT
>TRBV11-3|TRBJ2-1|NA|TRBD2
CASSLNDGGAKEQFF
TGTGCCAGCAGCTTAAACGACGGGGGGGCTAAGGAGCAGTTCTTC
>TRBV10-3|TRBJ2-1|NA|NA
CAISESTGVGSNEQFF
TGTGCCATCAGTGAGTCGACGGGAGTAGGGTCCAATGAGCAGTTCTTC
>TRBV11-2|TRBJ2-1|NA|TRBD2
CASSYKREGANEQFF
TGTGCCAGCAGTTACAAGCGGGAGGGTGCCAATGAGCAGTTCTTC
>TRBV5-1|TRBJ2-5|NA|NA
CASSLEAEETQYF
TGCGCCAGCAGCTTGGAAGCCGAAGAGACCCAGTACTTC
>TRBV5-1|TRBJ2-7|NA|TRBD2
CASSLSLAGGEQYF
TGCGCCAGCAGCTTGTCCCTAGCGGGAGGTGAGCAGTACTTC
>TRBV12-5|TRBJ2-5|NA|NA
CASGLDRTFQETQYF
TGTGCTAGTGGTTTAGACAGAACCTTTCAAGAGACCCAGTACTTC
>TRBV2|TRBJ1-2|NA|TRBD1
CASSERGQEGYGYTF
TGTGCCAGCAGTGAACGAGGACAGGAGGGTTATGGCTACACCTTC
>TRBV15|TRBJ2-3|NA|TRBD1
CATSRSGQNTDTQYF
TGTGCCACCAGCAGATCGGGACAGAATACAGATACGCAGTATTTT
>TRBV19|TRBJ2-2|NA|TRBD2
CASTASGIVIGELFF
TGTGCCAGTACGGCTAGCGGGATAGTGATCGGGGAGCTGTTTTTT
>TRBV27|TRBJ1-1|NA|TRBD1
CASSFQDPLQGAGTEAFF
TGTGCCAGCAGTTTCCAAGACCCATTACAGGGGGCAGGCACTGAAGCTTTCTTT
>TRBV6-4|TRBJ1-2|NA|TRBD1
CASRDDRGYGYTF
TGTGCCAGCAGGGATGACAGGGGCTATGGCTACACCTTC
>TRBV5-1|TRBJ1-2|NA|NA
CASSYDGANYGYTF
TGCGCCAGCAGCTATGACGGGGCTAACTATGGCTACACCTTC
>TRBV30|TRBJ2-3|NA|TRBD2
CAWAGADTQYF
TGTGCCTGGGCGGGAGCTGATACGCAGTATTTT
>TRBV19|TRBJ1-2|NA|TRBD1
CASSIGTARLYGYTF
TGTGCCAGTAGTATCGGGACAGCAAGACTTTATGGCTACACCTTC
>TRBV7-2|TRBJ1-1|NA|TRBD1
CASSPRTGLDTEAFF
TGTGCCAGCAGCCCGCGGACAGGGTTGGACACTGAAGCTTTCTTT
>TRBV10-2|TRBJ2-2|NA|NA
CASSGASDRTGELFF
TGCGCCAGCAGTGGGGCCTCGGATAGGACCGGGGAGCTGTTTTTT
>TRBV27|TRBJ2-3|NA|NA
CASSTRSAGGVRTDTQYF
TGTGCCAGCAGTACGCGGTCCGCAGGCGGGGTACGCACAGATACGCAGTATTTT
>TRBV27|TRBJ2-7|NA|TRBD2
CASSSPPGRRGSYEQYF
TGTGCCAGCAGTTCCCCTCCGGGAAGGCGGGGGTCGTACGAGCAGTACTTC
>TRBV29-1|TRBJ1-1|NA|NA
CSVNLGHTNTEAFF
TGCAGCGTGAACTTGGGGCACACGAACACTGAAGCTTTCTTT
>TRBV19|TRBJ1-6|NA|NA
CASSESNSPLHF
TGTGCCAGTAGTGAGAGCAATTCACCCCTCCACTTT
>TRBV6-1|TRBJ2-7|NA|TRBD1
CASSEAGQGFNEQYF
TGTGCCAGCAGTGAAGCTGGACAGGGCTTCAACGAGCAGTACTTC
>TRBV19|TRBJ1-3|NA|TRBD1
CASRRTGTGVTGNTIYF
TGTGCCAGTAGAAGAACCGGGACAGGGGTTACTGGAAACACCATATATTTT
>TRBV7-3|TRBJ2-5|once|TRBD2
CASSSQAGGYETQYF
TGTGCCAGCAGCTCGCAAGCGGGGGGGTATGAGACCCAGTACTTC
>TRBV6-1|TRBJ2-7|once|NA
CASSEQAGEQYF
TGTGCCAGCAGTGAACAGGCGGGTGAGCAGTACTTC
>TRBV6-1|TRBJ1-1|NA|NA
CASSETLNTEAFF
TGTGCCAGCAGTGAAACTTTGAACACTGAAGCTTTCTTT
>TRBV5-1|TRBJ1-1|NA|TRBD1
CASSMDRVRTEAFF
TGCGCCAGCAGCATGGACAGGGTCAGGACTGAAGCTTTCTTT